This T cell receptor (beta chain) was observed in a study of T-cell memory formation after mild COVID-19. About the study: For the most part, TCR clusters were specific to one donor.

This clonotype appeared a few times. What it binds is unknown. V shed 4 bases and J 3 bases; nucleotides not matched to a gene: 10. CDR1 SGHDT and CDR2 YYEEEE come from the germline V gene. CDR3 length: 16 amino acids. TCRdb reprocessed the 5' RACE reads with MiXCR, giving one entry per CDR3 protein. This sample has hundreds of thousands of distinct CDR3 sequences, with around a quarter found just once. Findings and caveats of the study: Second-wave clones that peaked on day 37 lacked confirmed SARS-CoV-2 specificity.

The chain combines TRBV5-6 with TRBJ2-5, with 9 nucleotides matching TRBD2. Sequenced sample: PBMCs or a T cell subset sorted from them (not recorded which). The sequence was obtained from an adult woman who had mild COVID-19 (a few samples of this study predate the infection). Cell type and time point are not known. CDR3 sequence (DNA): TGTGCCAGCAGCCCGTTCTCGTTAGCGGGAGAAGAGACCCAGTACTTC. Protein sequence: CASSPFSLAGEETQYF.